The rows below give T cell receptor beta chains drawn from one sample of a study of response to subunit inactivated influenza vaccine. TCRdb itself ran the RT-PCR reads through MiXCR, one entry per CDR3 protein. The sample holds 150,000 or so distinct CDR3 sequences, about 10% seen once. Specimen: CD8+ T cells sorted from PBMCs, collected roughly 24 months after vaccination. Receptors originate from a man aged 50 to 69 who received an inactivated influenza vaccine. The CDR3 runs from the conserved cysteine through the conserved F or W. Fields, in order: V gene, D gene, clone size, J gene, CDR3 DNA, CDR3 protein. D genes are given only for firm matches. Clone sizes are given selectively: once, few, many, or a class where the clone is expanded.

V: TRBV7-6; D: .; size: .; J: TRBJ1-6; DNA: TGTGCCAGCAGCTTACCTGGACAGCTTTCACCCCTCCACTTT; CDR3: CASSLPGQLSPLHF
V: TRBV7-6; D: TRBD2; size: few; J: TRBJ2-5; DNA: TGTGCCAGCAGCTTTAAAGGGGCTAGCGGGCAAGAGACCCAGTACTTC; CDR3: CASSFKGASGQETQYF
V: TRBV5-6; D: .; size: .; J: TRBJ2-2; DNA: TGTGCCAGCAGCTTTTTTAATCCCACCGGGGAGCTGTTTTTT; CDR3: CASSFFNPTGELFF
V: TRBV7-6; D: .; size: .; J: TRBJ1-2; DNA: TGTGCCAGCAGCCCCCGGACAAACTATGGCTACACCTTC; CDR3: CASSPRTNYGYTF
V: TRBV4-3; D: TRBD2; size: few; J: TRBJ2-1; DNA: TGCGCCAGCAGCCCGCTACTAGCGTTCAATGAGCAGTTCTTC; CDR3: CASSPLLAFNEQFF
V: TRBV13; D: .; size: .; J: TRBJ2-7; DNA: TGTGCCAGCAGCAAGGGCTCAGGCGAGCAGTACTTC; CDR3: CASSKGSGEQYF
V: TRBV12-3/TRBV12-4; D: TRBD1; size: few; J: TRBJ2-1; DNA: TGTGCCAGCAGCCTGCCGGGACAGTCCAATGAGCAGTTCTTC; CDR3: CASSLPGQSNEQFF
V: TRBV29-1; D: TRBD1; size: .; J: TRBJ2-5; DNA: TGCAGCGTTGGAGGGGGCTCGGAGACCCAGTACTTC; CDR3: CSVGGGSETQYF
V: TRBV14; D: .; size: many; J: TRBJ2-1; DNA: TGTGCCAGCAGCCAAGAAGGGCTTAACAATGAGCAGTTCTTC; CDR3: CASSQEGLNNEQFF
V: TRBV4-3; D: .; size: .; J: TRBJ1-1; DNA: TGCGCCAGCAGCCAAGATACGGGGGAGGGCACTGAAGCTTTCTTT; CDR3: CASSQDTGEGTEAFF
V: TRBV25-1; D: .; size: .; J: TRBJ1-1; DNA: TGTGCCAGCAGGGCTGGGTTCCAGGCTTTCTTT; CDR3: CASRAGFQAFF
V: TRBV6-1; D: TRBD1; size: .; J: TRBJ2-2; DNA: TGTGCCAAATTAGGGGGCGTCGAGACCGGGGAGCTGTTTTTT; CDR3: CAKLGGVETGELFF
V: TRBV4-1; D: .; size: .; J: TRBJ1-1; DNA: TGCGCCAGCAGCCAGTTTCCAGGGGACGCTGAAGCTTTCTTT; CDR3: CASSQFPGDAEAFF
V: TRBV7-9; D: .; size: .; J: TRBJ1-2; DNA: TGTGCCAGCAGCTTAGACGACTGGGTGGAGAACTATGGCTACACCTTC; CDR3: CASSLDDWVENYGYTF
V: TRBV3-1; D: TRBD2; size: .; J: TRBJ2-3; DNA: TGTGCCAGCAGCCAAGGGCTAGCCGGGGGGAGAACAGATACGCAGTATTTT; CDR3: CASSQGLAGGRTDTQYF
V: TRBV7-9; D: .; size: many; J: TRBJ2-1; DNA: TGTGCCAGCAGCTTACCCGCTCGGGGTAGTGAGCAGTTCTTC; CDR3: CASSLPARGSEQFF
V: TRBV9; D: TRBD1; size: many; J: TRBJ2-7; DNA: TGTGCCAGCAGCCGGGACAGGGCTTCTGATGAGCAGTACTTC; CDR3: CASSRDRASDEQYF
V: TRBV5-1; D: TRBD1; size: .; J: TRBJ2-7; DNA: TGCGCCAGCAGCTTCGGACAGGGGGCGTTTCACGAGCAGTACTTC; CDR3: CASSFGQGAFHEQYF
V: TRBV7-9; D: TRBD1; size: few; J: TRBJ2-7; DNA: TGTGCCATCGAAGAAGGGACAGGGGGAAGAGAGCAGTACTTC; CDR3: CAIEEGTGGREQYF
V: TRBV27; D: .; size: few; J: TRBJ1-2; DNA: TGTGCCAGCAGCTACAGCGACCGCTATGGCTACACCTTC; CDR3: CASSYSDRYGYTF
V: TRBV20-1; D: .; size: .; J: TRBJ1-1; DNA: TGCAGTGCTAGAGATTACGGGGATTACACTGAAGCTTTCTTT; CDR3: CSARDYGDYTEAFF
V: TRBV7-8; D: .; size: few; J: TRBJ2-7; DNA: TGTGCCAGCAGCTTAGGGGTTACGAACTACGAGCAGTACTTC; CDR3: CASSLGVTNYEQYF
V: TRBV4-3; D: TRBD1; size: many; J: TRBJ2-5; DNA: TGCGCCAGCAGCCAGGACAGGACCCACGCCCTTTGGACCCAGTACTTC; CDR3: CASSQDRTHALWTQYF
V: TRBV7-9; D: .; size: .; J: TRBJ2-7; DNA: TGTGCCAGCAGCTTACAAAATCGCCCGGAAAACGAGCAGTACTTC; CDR3: CASSLQNRPENEQYF
V: TRBV25-1; D: .; size: .; J: TRBJ1-4; DNA: TGTGCCAGCAGTGAATGGGGAGGCCGGATTAATGAAAAACTGTTTTTT; CDR3: CASSEWGGRINEKLFF
V: TRBV12-3/TRBV12-4; D: .; size: .; J: TRBJ1-2; DNA: TGTGCCAGCAGTTTATCGGGGTCCGGGTCCTATGGCTACACCTTC; CDR3: CASSLSGSGSYGYTF
V: TRBV20-1; D: TRBD2; size: few; J: TRBJ2-5; DNA: TGCAGTGCCGCGACCGGGACTAGCGGGCCGTTCTGGGAAGAGACCCAGTACTTC; CDR3: CSAATGTSGPFWEETQYF
V: TRBV3-1; D: .; size: few; J: TRBJ2-1; DNA: TGTGCCAGCAGCCAAGGCTACTCCCCCTACAATGAGCAGTTCTTC; CDR3: CASSQGYSPYNEQFF
V: TRBV6-5; D: .; size: .; J: TRBJ2-6; DNA: TGTGCCAGCAGCTACGGGACGCCCTCTGGGGCCAACGTCCTGACTTTC; CDR3: CASSYGTPSGANVLTF
V: TRBV6-1; D: .; size: few; J: TRBJ2-7; DNA: TGTGCCAGCAGTCTCTCTGGGGTGCCCTACGAGCAGTACTTC; CDR3: CASSLSGVPYEQYF